This TCR beta chain came from a study of glioma-infiltrating T cells. Amplification of TCR alpha and beta CDR3 regions from RNA used iRepertoire nested multiplex PCR. TCRdb passed the multiplex PCR reads through MiXCR, listing each CDR3 protein once. The sample holds approximately 120,000 distinct CDR3 sequences, roughly 25% seen once. With respect to this clonotype: Compared with germline, one end of the junction differs, possibly owing to a read error.

The TCR comes from a human donor with low-grade glioma or glioblastoma, undergoing nonglioma brain surgery, or in good health (not recorded which). What was sequenced was glioma tissue, nonneoplastic brain tissue, or PBMCs (not recorded which).

Here the CDR3 reads CASSTPEITEVFF. CDR3 sequence (DNA): TGTGCCAGCAGCACGCCAGAGATCACTGAAGTTTTCTTT. This sequence joins TRBV27 and TRBJ1-1; D gene unclear. Germline CDR1 and CDR2: MNHEY and SMNVEV (reference sequence). The CDR3 covers 13 residues.